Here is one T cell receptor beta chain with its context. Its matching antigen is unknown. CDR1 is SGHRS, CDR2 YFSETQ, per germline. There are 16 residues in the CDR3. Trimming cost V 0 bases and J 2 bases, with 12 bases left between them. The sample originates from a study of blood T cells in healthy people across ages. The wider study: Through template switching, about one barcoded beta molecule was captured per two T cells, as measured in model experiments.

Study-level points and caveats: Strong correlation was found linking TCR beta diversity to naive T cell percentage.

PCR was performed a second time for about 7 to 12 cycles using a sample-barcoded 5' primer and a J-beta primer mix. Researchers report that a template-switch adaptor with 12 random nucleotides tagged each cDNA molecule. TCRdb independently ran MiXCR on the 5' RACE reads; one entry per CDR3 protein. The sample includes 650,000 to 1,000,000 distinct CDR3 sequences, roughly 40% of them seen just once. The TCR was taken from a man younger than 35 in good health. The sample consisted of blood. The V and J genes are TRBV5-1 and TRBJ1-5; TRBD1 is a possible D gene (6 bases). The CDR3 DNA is TGCGCCAGCAGCTTGGATTCGGGGGCCGGCAATCAGCCCCAGCATTTT. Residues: CASSLDSGAGNQPQHF.